Here is one TCR beta chain with its context. Its specificity is unknown. Unique molecular identifiers featured in each of the TCR beta cDNA libraries. Once about 0.85 to 10 million T cells were used, hundreds of thousands of cDNA molecules resulted. TCRdb used MiXCR to reprocess the PCR reads, holding one entry per CDR3 protein. The sample includes approximately 690,000 distinct CDR3 sequences, about 60% seen only once; the top ten take roughly 12%. This entry is derived from a study of post-analysis software for immune sequencing data. Study-level background: In terms of disease course, relapsing-remitting, secondary progressive and progressive-relapsing multiple sclerosis were included. Whole-study results and caveats: About five TRBV segments were more frequent in patients than controls; TRBV5-6, TRBV5-1 and TRBV20-1 belonged to this group. Strong co-clustering by F measure was evident for samples that had been prepared in the same batch.

This CDR3 is 12 amino acids long. Trimming removed 6 bases from V and 13 bases from J, with 16 bases in between. Germline loops: CDR1 MNHNY, CDR2 SVGAGI (reference sequence). The receptor was isolated from a girl aged 2-10 years with multiple sclerosis. This sequence joins TRBV6-6 and TRBJ2-4, with D tentatively TRBD1 (6 bases). The sequenced sample was blood. The CDR3 loop is CASRNRVEEQYF. In nucleotides, the CDR3 is TGTGCCAGCAGGAACAGGGTAGAAGAGCAGTACTTC.